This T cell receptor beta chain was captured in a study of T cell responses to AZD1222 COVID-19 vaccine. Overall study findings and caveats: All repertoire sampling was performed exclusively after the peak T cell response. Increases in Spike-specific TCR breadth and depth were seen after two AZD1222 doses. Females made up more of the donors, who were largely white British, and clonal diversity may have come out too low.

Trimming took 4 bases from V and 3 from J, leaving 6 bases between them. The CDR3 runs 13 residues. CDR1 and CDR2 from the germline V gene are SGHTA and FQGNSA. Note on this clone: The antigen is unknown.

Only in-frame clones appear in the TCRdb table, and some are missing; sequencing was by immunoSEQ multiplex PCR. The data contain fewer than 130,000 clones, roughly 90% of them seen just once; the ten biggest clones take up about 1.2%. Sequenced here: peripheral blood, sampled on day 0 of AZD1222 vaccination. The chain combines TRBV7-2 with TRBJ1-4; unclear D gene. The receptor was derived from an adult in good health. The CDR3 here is CASSSGANEKLFF. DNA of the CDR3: TGTGCCAGCAGCTCGGGTGCTAATGAAAAACTGTTTTTT.